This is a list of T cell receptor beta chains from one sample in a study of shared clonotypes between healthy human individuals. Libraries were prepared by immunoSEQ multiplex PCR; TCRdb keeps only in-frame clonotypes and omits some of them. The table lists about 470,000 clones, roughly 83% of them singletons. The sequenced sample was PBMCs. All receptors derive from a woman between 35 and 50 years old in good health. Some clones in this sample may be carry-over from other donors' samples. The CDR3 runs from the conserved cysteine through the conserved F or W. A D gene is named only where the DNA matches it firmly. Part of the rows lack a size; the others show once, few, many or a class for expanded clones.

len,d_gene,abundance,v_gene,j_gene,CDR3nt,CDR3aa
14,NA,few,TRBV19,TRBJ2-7,TGTGCCAGCCCCCACCCGGGGAGCCCCTACGAGCAGTACTTC,CASPHPGSPYEQYF
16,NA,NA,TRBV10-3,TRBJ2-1,TGTGCCATCAGTGAGTCATTGGGGTCCGATTACAATGAGCAGTTCTTC,CAISESLGSDYNEQFF
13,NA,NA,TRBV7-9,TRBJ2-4,TGTGCCAGCAGCTTCCGGGACGGAAACATTCAGTACTTC,CASSFRDGNIQYF
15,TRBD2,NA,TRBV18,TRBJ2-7,TGTGCCAGCTCAGATAGCGGGACGGCCCCCTACGAGCAGTACTTC,CASSDSGTAPYEQYF
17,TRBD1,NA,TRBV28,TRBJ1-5,TGTGCCAGCAGTTTCCCAAGGACAGGCAATAGCAATCAGCCCCAGCATTTT,CASSFPRTGNSNQPQHF
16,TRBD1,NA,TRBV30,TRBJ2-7,TGTGCCTGGAGTGCCCCCGGACAGGGACGTTCCTACGAGCAGTACTTC,CAWSAPGQGRSYEQYF
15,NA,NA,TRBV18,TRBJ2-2,TGTGCCAGCTCACCGGTAGCGGAAAACACCGGGGAGCTGTTTTTT,CASSPVAENTGELFF
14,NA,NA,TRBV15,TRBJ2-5,TGTGCCACCAGCAGAGATCCTAGTGTGGAGACCCAGTACTTC,CATSRDPSVETQYF
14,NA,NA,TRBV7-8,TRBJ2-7,TGTGCCAGCAGCACCCGGGACACCAGCTACGAGCAGTACTTC,CASSTRDTSYEQYF
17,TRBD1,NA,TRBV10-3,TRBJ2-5,TGTGCCATCAGTGGGGCGACAGGGGCTTCCTACGGGGAGACCCAGTACTTC,CAISGATGASYGETQYF
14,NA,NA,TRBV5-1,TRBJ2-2,TGCGCCACCACGGACCAAGCGAACACCGGGGAGCTGTTTTTT,CATTDQANTGELFF
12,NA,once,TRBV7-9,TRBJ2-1,TGTGCCAGCAGCCGGACGGCTGATGAGCAGTTCTTC,CASSRTADEQFF
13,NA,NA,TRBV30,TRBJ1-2,TGTGCCGGAGCCGGGGACACGCACCCTGGCTACACCTTC,CAGAGDTHPGYTF
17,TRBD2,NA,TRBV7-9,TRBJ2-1,TGTGCCAGCAGCTTCAGGACTAGCGGGAGGTACCACAATGAGCAGTTCTTC,CASSFRTSGRYHNEQFF
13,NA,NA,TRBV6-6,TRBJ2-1,TGTGCCAGCACTTGGAGCTCCTACAATGAGCAGTTCTTC,CASTWSSYNEQFF
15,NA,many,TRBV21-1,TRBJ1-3,TGTGCCAGCAGCAAACCCCGAGGGGTAGGAAACACCATATATTTT,CASSKPRGVGNTIYF
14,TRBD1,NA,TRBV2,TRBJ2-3,TGTGCCACCAAGACAGGGGTGGGTACAGATACGCAGTATTTT,CATKTGVGTDTQYF
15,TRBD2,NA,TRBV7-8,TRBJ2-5,TGTGCCAGCAGCTTCTCCGGGAGGGCACAAGAGACCCAGTACTTC,CASSFSGRAQETQYF
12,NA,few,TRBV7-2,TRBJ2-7,TGTGCCAGCAGCTTAGCCCCCGTGGAGCAGTACTTC,CASSLAPVEQYF
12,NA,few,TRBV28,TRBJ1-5,TGTGCCAGCAGTTTACTGGATCAGCCCCAGCATTTT,CASSLLDQPQHF
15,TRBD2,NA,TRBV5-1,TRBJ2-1,TGCGCCAGCAGCCTCGGGACTAGCGGGAGCGATGAGCAGTTCTTC,CASSLGTSGSDEQFF
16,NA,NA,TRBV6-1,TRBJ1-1,TGTGCCAGCAGTGATTCTTATGGACAGCCGACCACTGAAGCTTTCTTT,CASSDSYGQPTTEAFF
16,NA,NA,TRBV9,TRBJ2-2,TGTGCCAGCAGCGCCTCTAGCAGGAGAAACACCGGGGAGCTGTTTTTT,CASSASSRRNTGELFF
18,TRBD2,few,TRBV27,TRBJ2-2,TGTGCCAGCAGTTCCGGTCGGACTAGCGGGAGTTGGACCGGGGAGCTGTTTTTT,CASSSGRTSGSWTGELFF
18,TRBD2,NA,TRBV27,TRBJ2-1,TGTGCCAGCAGTTTATCTTACCCCGGGACTAGCGGGTTAGTTGAGCAGTTCTTC,CASSLSYPGTSGLVEQFF
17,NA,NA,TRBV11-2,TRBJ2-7,TGTGCCAGCAGCTTAGTGGGTGGATTCGCTACAGGCTACGAGCAGTACTTC,CASSLVGGFATGYEQYF
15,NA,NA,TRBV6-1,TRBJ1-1,TGTGCCAGCAGTGAAACCCCCAGACAGAACACTGAAGCTTTCTTT,CASSETPRQNTEAFF
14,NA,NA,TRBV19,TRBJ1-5,TGTGCCAGTAGTATAAAACAGGGAGATCAGCCCCAGCATTTT,CASSIKQGDQPQHF
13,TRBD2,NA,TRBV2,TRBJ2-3,TGTGCCGGAACTAGCGGCCCCACAGATACGCAGTATTTT,CAGTSGPTDTQYF
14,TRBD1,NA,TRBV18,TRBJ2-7,TGTGCCAGCTCACCAACGGGACAGGGCTACGAGCAGTACTTC,CASSPTGQGYEQYF
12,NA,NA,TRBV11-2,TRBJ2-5,TGTGCCAGCAGCTTTGGGCAAGAGACCCAGTACTTC,CASSFGQETQYF
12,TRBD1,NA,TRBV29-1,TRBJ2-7,TGCAGCGTTGCAGGGGGCTCCTACGAGCAGTACTTC,CSVAGGSYEQYF
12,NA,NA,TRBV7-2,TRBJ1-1,TGTGCCAGCAGCTTTGCCCCGCGTGAAGCTTTCTTT,CASSFAPREAFF
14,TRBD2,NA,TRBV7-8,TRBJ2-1,TGTGCCAGCAGCCTGACTAGCGGGTACAATGAGCAGTTCTTC,CASSLTSGYNEQFF
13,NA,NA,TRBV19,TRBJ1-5,TGTGCCAGTAGTATAAACGGCTATCAGCCCCAGCATTTT,CASSINGYQPQHF